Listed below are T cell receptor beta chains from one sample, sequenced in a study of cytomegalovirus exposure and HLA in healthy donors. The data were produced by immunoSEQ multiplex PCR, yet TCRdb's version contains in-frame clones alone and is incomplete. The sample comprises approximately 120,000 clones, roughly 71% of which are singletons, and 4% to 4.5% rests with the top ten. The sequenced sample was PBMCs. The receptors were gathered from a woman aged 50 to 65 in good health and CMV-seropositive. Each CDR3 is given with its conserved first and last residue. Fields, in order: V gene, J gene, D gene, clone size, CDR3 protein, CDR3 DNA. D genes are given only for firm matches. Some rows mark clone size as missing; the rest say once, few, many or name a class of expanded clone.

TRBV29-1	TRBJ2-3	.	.	CSVETFVDRITDTQYF	TGCAGCGTTGAGACGTTCGTGGACAGAATCACAGATACGCAGTATTTT
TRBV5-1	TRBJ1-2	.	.	CASSANIIRNRGDGYTF	TGCGCCAGCAGCGCAAACATAATCCGGAACCGTGGAGATGGCTACACCTTC
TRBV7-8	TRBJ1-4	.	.	CASSRGGSSGATNEKLFF	TGTGCCAGCAGTCGGGGGGGCAGTTCTGGGGCAACTAATGAAAAACTGTTTTTT
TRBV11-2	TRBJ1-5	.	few	CASSFRDTNQPQHF	TGTGCCAGCAGCTTTCGGGACACCAATCAGCCCCAGCATTTT
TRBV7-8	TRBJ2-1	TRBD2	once	CASSLGLAGDGNEQFF	TGTGCCAGCAGCTTAGGGCTAGCGGGGGACGGGAATGAGCAGTTCTTC
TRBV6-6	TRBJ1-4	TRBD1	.	CASSYDRGIEKLFF	TGTGCCAGCAGTTACGACAGGGGAATCGAAAAACTGTTTTTT
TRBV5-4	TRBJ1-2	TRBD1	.	CASSSRGDYGYTF	TGTGCCAGCAGTTCCAGGGGGGACTATGGCTACACCTTC
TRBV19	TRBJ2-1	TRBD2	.	CASSIELAGNNEQFF	TGTGCCAGTAGTATAGAACTAGCGGGAAACAATGAGCAGTTCTTC
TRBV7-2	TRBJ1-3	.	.	CASQPGWSSGNTIYF	TGTGCCAGCCAGCCTGGGTGGAGCTCTGGAAACACCATATATTTT
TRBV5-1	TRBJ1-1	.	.	CASSSRGGDIDRKTEAFF	TGCGCCAGCAGCTCCCGTGGTGGGGACATCGATCGGAAGACTGAAGCTTTCTTT
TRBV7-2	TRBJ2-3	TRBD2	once	CASSRTREDTQYF	TGTGCCAGCAGCCGGACTAGAGAAGATACGCAGTATTTT
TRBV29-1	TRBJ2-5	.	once	CSVEDRAYRAGASLREQYF	TGCAGCGTTGAAGATCGAGCTTACCGGGCGGGGGCGTCCTTACGAGAACAGTACTTC
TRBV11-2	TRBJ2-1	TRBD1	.	CASSLSPTGGYNEQFF	TGTGCCAGCAGCTTGAGCCCAACAGGGGGGTACAATGAGCAGTTCTTC
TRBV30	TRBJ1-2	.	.	CARLGHSNYGYTF	TGTGCCCGCCTAGGACACTCTAACTATGGCTACACCTTC
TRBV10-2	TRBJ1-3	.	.	CASRQGGGNTIYF	TGCGCCAGCAGACAGGGAGGGGGAAACACCATATATTTT
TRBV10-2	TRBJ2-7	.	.	CASSETGTSYEQYF	TGCGCCAGCAGTGAGACAGGGACCTCCTACGAGCAGTACTTC
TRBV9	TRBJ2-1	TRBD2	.	CASSVGGTSGGYNEQFF	TGTGCCAGCAGCGTAGGGGGGACTAGCGGGGGCTACAATGAGCAGTTCTTC
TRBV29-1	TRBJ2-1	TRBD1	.	CSANRGDNEQFF	TGCAGCGCTAACAGGGGGGACAATGAGCAGTTCTTC
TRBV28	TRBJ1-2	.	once	CASNRANYGYTF	TGTGCCAGCAATCGCGCTAACTATGGCTACACCTTC
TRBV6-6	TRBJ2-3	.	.	CASSYPAGTQYF	TGTGCCAGCAGTTACCCGGCAGGGACGCAGTATTTT
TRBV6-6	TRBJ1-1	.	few	CASRYVWGQDTEAFF	TGTGCCAGCAGATACGTCTGGGGACAAGACACTGAAGCTTTCTTT
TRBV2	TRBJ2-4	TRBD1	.	CASSFYTGVGKNIQYF	TGTGCCAGCAGTTTCTATACAGGGGTTGGCAAAAACATTCAGTACTTC
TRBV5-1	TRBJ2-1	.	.	CASSRLSDYNEQFF	TGCGCCAGCAGCCGACTCTCAGATTACAATGAGCAGTTCTTC
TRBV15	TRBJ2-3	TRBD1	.	CATSMRTGRTDTQYF	TGTGCCACCAGCATGCGGACAGGGCGCACAGATACGCAGTATTTT
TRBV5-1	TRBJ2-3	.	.	CASSLTGTSEVTQYF	TGCGCCAGCAGCTTGACCGGGACTTCGGAGGTTACGCAGTATTTT
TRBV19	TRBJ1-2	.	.	CASTGQGYGYTF	TGTGCCAGTACGGGACAAGGATATGGCTACACCTTC
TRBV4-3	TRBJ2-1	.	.	CASSPGDSYNEQFF	TGCGCCAGCAGCCCCGGGGACTCCTACAATGAGCAGTTCTTC
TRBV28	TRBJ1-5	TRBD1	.	CASRKDRGGGNQPQHF	TGTGCCAGCAGAAAAGACAGGGGTGGTGGCAATCAGCCCCAGCATTTT
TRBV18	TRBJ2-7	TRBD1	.	CASSPSPGTDPEQYF	TGTGCCAGCTCACCATCCCCCGGGACAGATCCCGAGCAGTACTTC
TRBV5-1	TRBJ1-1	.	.	CASREPGGNTEAFF	TGCGCCAGCAGAGAGCCGGGAGGGAACACTGAAGCTTTCTTT
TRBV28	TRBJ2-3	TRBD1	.	CASTTGGQGADTQYF	TGTGCCAGCACTACCGGGGGACAGGGGGCGGATACGCAGTATTTT
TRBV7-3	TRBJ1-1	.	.	CASSPDIRGNTEAFF	TGTGCCAGCAGCCCCGATATCAGGGGCAACACTGAAGCTTTCTTT
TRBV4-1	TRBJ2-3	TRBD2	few	CASSQVIAGGLGATDTQYF	TGCGCCAGCAGCCAAGTAATAGCGGGGGGGCTCGGGGCCACAGATACGCAGTATTTT
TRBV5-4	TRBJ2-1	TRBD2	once	CASSSRTRVHNEQFF	TGTGCCAGCAGCTCGAGGACTAGGGTCCACAATGAGCAGTTCTTC
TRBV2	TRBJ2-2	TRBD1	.	CASRTGLNTGELFF	TGTGCCAGCAGGACAGGGTTGAACACCGGGGAGCTGTTTTTT